The entry that follows covers one T cell receptor beta chain sequence. Its cognate antigen has yet to be identified. The input lacks base qualities; no much larger clone sits a single base away. This sample was included in a study of response to subunit inactivated influenza vaccine (dated by TCRdb to the late 2010s). A note on the overall study: To follow how T cells responded to a trivalent subunit inactivated influenza vaccine, the researchers relied on deep quantitative profiling of the T cell receptor repertoire.

The protocol used for the library was RT-PCR. The sequencer was an Illumina HiSeq 2500. The public reads were reprocessed in TCRdb via fastp at Q25 and MiXCR, keeping in-frame beta chains. Under each unique CDR3 protein, matching rows form one entry showing the most common genes and DNA. The sample profile shows more than 150,000 distinct CDR3 sequences; around 9.2% of them were found once. Roughly 11% of the sample goes to the ten largest clones. What the study reported, not specific to this receptor: It was suggested by the authors that each seasonal influenza vaccination may recruit only a limited number of new T cells.

This TCR was recovered from a man aged 45-65 years who received an inactivated influenza vaccine. Donor details come from another sample of the same person, matched by shared clones. The specimen comprised non-naive T cells sorted from PBMCs, sampled on the day of vaccination. Explained via the paper, the cell subset or site label denotes: memory T cell fraction.

CDR3 protein: CSARAGTSGNEQYF. The nucleotide sequence is TGCAGTGCTAGAGCCGGGACTAGTGGAAACGAGCAGTACTTC. The sequence links TRBV20-1 to TRBJ2-7; 8 nucleotides in the junction match TRBD2. Measured from the cysteine to the phenylalanine, the CDR3 is 14 residues long. Only the CDR3 part of the read is kept: 42 bases, read in frame from the first base. CDR1 DFQATT and CDR2 SNEGSKA are derived from the germline V gene (reference sequence). Trimming leaves V shorter by 1 base and J shorter by 5 bases, with the junction holding 7 bases beyond the gene matches.